These 5 T cell receptor beta chains originate from one sample sequenced in a study of regulatory and conventional T cells in RAG deficiency. The sorted conventional CD4+ T cells were CD25-low and CD127-high, with genomic DNA sequenced. Profiling relied on immunoSEQ multiplex PCR, and the TCRdb table lists in-frame clones only, not all of them. The table lists 20,000 to 25,000 clones, 95% to 97% of them singletons. The same sample was also studied in work on regulatory T cells. That source notes: The primer mix had 52 TRBV and 13 TRBJ primers.

Source material: CD25- CD4+ T cells sorted from blood. The receptors stem from a human donor in good health.

A single count supports this clone. The V gene is TRBV27, the J gene TRBJ2-3; D uncertain. Germline V gene sequence: CDR1 MNHEY, CDR2 SMNVEV (reference sequence). The CDR3 has 13 residues. V was shortened by 3 bases and J by 8 bases, with 12 bases between the two germline ends. CDR3 DNA sequence: TGTGCCAGCAGTTTCACTCCCTCGGGTACGCAGTATTTT. Its protein is CASSFTPSGTQYF.

The chain combines TRBV30 with TRBJ2-1; TRBD1 might be the D (5 bases). Between the trimmed V and J ends, which lost 4 bases and 0 bases, there was a span of 19 bases. The CDR3 totals 17 residues. Germline CDR1 and CDR2: GTSNPN and SVGIG (reference sequence). The CDR3 DNA is TGTGCCTGGACTAGGGGAAAAGCGCTAAGCTCCTACAATGAGCAGTTCTTC. It codes for CAWTRGKALSSYNEQFF.

The V gene is TRBV25-1, the J gene TRBJ2-7; 10 bases line up with TRBD1. V lost 7 bases and J lost 5; bases outside the gene matches: 5. There are 13 residues in the CDR3. CDR1 is MGHDK, CDR2 SYGVNS, per germline. The DNA of the CDR3 is TGTGCCAGCACCGGGACAGGGGTCCACGAGCAGTACTTC. This sequence encodes CASTGTGVHEQYF.

CDR3 amino acids: CASSLVMAGGYGYTF. In nucleotides, the CDR3 is TGTGCCAGCAGTTTAGTTATGGCAGGGGGCTATGGCTACACCTTC. The genes are TRBV27 and TRBJ1-2; TRBD1 matches at 7 bases. The CDR3 is made up of 15 amino acids. Per germline, CDR1 MNHEY and CDR2 SMNVEV (reference sequence). The J segment lost 4 bases and the V segment lost 2 bases, leaving 7 bases of the junction unmatched.

In DNA form, the CDR3 reads TGTGCCAGCACCCCGGGACTAGAGCAGTTCTTC. Translating it yields CASTPGLEQFF. This sequence joins TRBV2 and TRBJ2-1; 7 nucleotides match TRBD2. V shed 7 bases, J shed 10 bases, and the junction held 4 bases outside the gene matches. The CDR3 length is 11 residues. Per the germline V gene, CDR1 is SNHLY and CDR2 is FYNNEI.